This TCR beta chain was profiled in a study of T cell responses to AZD1222 COVID-19 vaccine. Only in-frame clones appear in the TCRdb table, and some are missing; sequencing was by immunoSEQ multiplex PCR. The sample contains 90,000 to 150,000 clones, around 90% of which appear only once. Study-wide findings and caveats: CD4 TCRs linked to vaccination spanned spike, dominating at 160-218 and 743-854. Donors were mostly white British, more females; clonal diversity possibly underestimated.

Pooling was applied to second doses at about 4 or about 12 weeks. In the case of this clone: Its matching antigen is unknown.

This TCR came from an adult who received the AZD1222 COVID-19 vaccine. This specimen consisted of peripheral blood, obtained 28 days after the second AZD1222 dose.

The CDR3 DNA sequence: TGTGCCAGCAGACAAACGGCGAACACTGAAGCTTTCTTT. It codes for CASRQTANTEAFF. The gene calls are TRBV7-3 and TRBJ1-1; D not certain. This CDR3 spans 13 amino acids. V lost 6 bases, J lost 1 base, and 9 bases lay in between. Germline CDR1 SGHTA, CDR2 FQGTGA.